The rows below give T cell receptor beta chains drawn from one sample of a study of T cells in Graves' hyperthyroidism and ophthalmopathy. TCRdb re-called the multiplex PCR reads through MiXCR, storing one row per CDR3 protein. The sample lists 450,000 to 650,000 distinct CDR3 sequences; about 15% were seen once. The sequenced sample consisted of blood. The receptors stem from a woman between 18 and 29 years old with Graves' ophthalmopathy. The CDR3 runs from the conserved cysteine through the conserved F or W. Some rows mark clone size as missing; the rest say once, few, many or name a class of expanded clone.

j_call v_call clone_size cdr3_aa
TRBJ2-1 TRBV5-1 . CASSLAGAGGFNEQFF
TRBJ2-1 TRBV27 many CASSLRTTSGAYNEQFF
TRBJ2-7 TRBV6-1 . CASSFVGSEQYF
TRBJ2-5 TRBV30 . CAWGGTAQETQYF
TRBJ2-3 TRBV7-3 few CASSPHPTDTQYF
TRBJ2-5 TRBV12-3/TRBV12-4 many CASSRGQQETQYF
TRBJ2-7 TRBV30 . CAWSTSGMYEQYF
TRBJ2-3 TRBV6-2/TRBV6-3 many CASSYFRDRGTDTQYF
TRBJ2-7 TRBV11-3 few CASSLYGDGVYEQYF
TRBJ2-3 TRBV7-9 . CASSLLSVQRLPTSDTQYF
TRBJ2-3 TRBV28 many CASSFDGNTQYF
TRBJ2-4 TRBV4-3 . CASSQDLGLGKNIQYF
TRBJ2-7 TRBV5-1 many CASSFTSTGNEQYF
TRBJ2-4 TRBV30 few CAWSVLTRERAKNIQYF
TRBJ2-2 TRBV2 many CASSDLIGSGSGELFF
TRBJ2-7 TRBV29-1 . CSVEGEGQGSLQQYF
TRBJ2-3 TRBV6-1 many CASSSQDTGTDTQYF
TRBJ2-2 TRBV3-1 many CASSLGLAPTGELFF
TRBJ2-6 TRBV28 few CASRPKTGTGANVLTF
TRBJ1-2 TRBV6-1 many CASTEANRNGYTF
TRBJ2-7 TRBV28 . CASSSPGTSGKNYEQYF
TRBJ1-1 TRBV25-1 few CASSSIQSGTEAFF
TRBJ2-1 TRBV6-2/TRBV6-3 . CASSLGEKPNEQFF
TRBJ2-7 TRBV13 many CASSSGVSYGVQYF
TRBJ1-1 TRBV20-1 . CSARDFRMELNTEAFF
TRBJ2-3 TRBV27 many CASSLGASGRAADTQYF
TRBJ2-7 TRBV28 many CASEPTGGWDEQYF
TRBJ2-5 TRBV4-1 few CASSQAGTSPETQYF
TRBJ2-3 TRBV10-3 . CAIKGGQGRTDTQYF
TRBJ1-1 TRBV20-1 many CSAEVGTEAFF
TRBJ1-6 TRBV27 . CASSLGQGPNSPLHF
TRBJ1-5 TRBV19 few CASSIGSSSYQPQHF
TRBJ2-1 TRBV12-3/TRBV12-4 few CASSSSGGASNEQFF
TRBJ1-1 TRBV28 many CASSGGLYTEAFF
TRBJ2-7 TRBV27 many CASSLGYYDSSYEQYF
TRBJ1-1 TRBV4-3 . CASSQDRGGSTEAFF
TRBJ2-1 TRBV4-3 few CASSSDYFSYNEQFF
TRBJ2-3 TRBV6-1 many CASSEDYSDTDTQYF